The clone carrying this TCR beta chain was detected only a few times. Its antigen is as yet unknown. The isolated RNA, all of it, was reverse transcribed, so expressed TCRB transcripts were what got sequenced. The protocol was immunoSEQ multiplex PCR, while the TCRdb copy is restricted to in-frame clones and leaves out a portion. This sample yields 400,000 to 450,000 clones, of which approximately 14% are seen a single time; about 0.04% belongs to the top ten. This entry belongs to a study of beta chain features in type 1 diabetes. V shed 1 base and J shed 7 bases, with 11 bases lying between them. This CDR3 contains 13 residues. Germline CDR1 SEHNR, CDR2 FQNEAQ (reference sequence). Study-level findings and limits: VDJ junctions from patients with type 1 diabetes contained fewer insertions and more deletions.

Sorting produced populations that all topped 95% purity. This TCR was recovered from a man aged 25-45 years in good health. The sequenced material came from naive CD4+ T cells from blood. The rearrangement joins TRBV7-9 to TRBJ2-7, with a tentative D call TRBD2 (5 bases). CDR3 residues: CASSLGLLEEQYF. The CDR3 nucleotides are TGTGCCAGCAGCTTAGGACTACTCGAGGAGCAGTACTTC.